The 8 T cell receptor beta chains given below trace back to one sample, sequenced in a study of blood T cell repertoires in COVID-19. Only in-frame clones appear in the TCRdb table, and some are missing; sequencing was by immunoSEQ multiplex PCR. The sample has a few hundred thousand clones, 80% to 90% seen once. Sequencing used peripheral blood. These receptors originate from a woman aged 40 to 50 who had recovered from COVID-19.

J is TRBJ2-7 and V is TRBV6-5; 7 bases are a match to TRBD1. Looked up from germline, CDR1 is MNHEY and CDR2 is SVGAGI. CDR3 length: 15 residues. V shed 2 bases, J shed 6 bases, and the junction held 10 bases outside the gene matches. As DNA, the CDR3 is TGTGCCAGCAGTTACCCCTGGGAAGGGGGCCGCGAGCAGTACTTC. This codes for CASSYPWEGGREQYF.

The V call is TRBV11-3, the J call TRBJ2-7, with 7 bases fitting TRBD2. The CDR3 extends over 13 amino acids. CDR1 SGHNT and CDR2 YENEEA come from the germline V gene. The V gene end was trimmed by 5 bases and the J gene end by 6 bases; junction bases not matched to a gene: 7. The CDR3, as DNA: TGTGCCAGCAGCGCCCAGCGGGGCGGCGAGCAGTACTTC. This codes for CASSAQRGGEQYF.

The chain carries TRBV28 and TRBJ1-2; 7 bases line up with TRBD1. After removal of 6 bases from V and 2 bases from J, the junction contained 3 bases not matched to a gene. CDR1 and CDR2 (germline): MDHEN, SYDVKM. The CDR3 length is 13 residues. CDR3 sequence (DNA): TGTGCCAGCAGACAGGGGACCAACTATGGCTACACCTTC. It yields the protein CASRQGTNYGYTF.

V gene TRBV7-9 combines with J gene TRBJ2-3, with D perhaps matching TRBD2 (5 bases). The V end was cut by 5 bases, the J end by 1 base, with 19 bases between. The CDR3 covers 17 residues. Germline loops: CDR1 SEHNR, CDR2 FQNEAQ (reference sequence). CDR3 residues: CASSPGSGSEGTDTQYF. Written as DNA, the CDR3 is TGTGCCAGCAGCCCCGGTTCAGGTAGCGAGGGCACAGATACGCAGTATTTT.

This chain uses TRBV9 with TRBJ1-1; 7 bases line up with TRBD1. The CDR3 spans 14 residues. Trimming at V came to 4 bases and at J to 3 bases, leaving 6 bases not matched to a gene. Germline V gene data show CDR1 as SGDLS and CDR2 as YYNGEE. This CDR3 is CASSPQGWDTEAFF. The DNA of the CDR3 is TGTGCCAGCAGCCCACAGGGGTGGGACACTGAAGCTTTCTTT.

The rearrangement joins TRBV7-9 to TRBJ2-3; D not certain. There are 13 residues in the CDR3. V shed 2 bases and J shed 4 bases, with 7 bases lying between them. Germline-derived CDR1 and CDR2 are SEHNR and FQNEAQ (reference sequence). The CDR3 DNA reads as TGTGCCAGCAGCTTATCTGAGCCAGATACGCAGTATTTT. Translating it yields CASSLSEPDTQYF.

This clone was seen more than once but under ten times. V is TRBV14 and J is TRBJ2-5; 11 nucleotides match TRBD2. V lost 4 bases to trimming and J lost 2 bases; unmatched junction nucleotides: 3. The CDR3 is made up of 15 amino acids. Germline-derived CDR1 and CDR2 are SGHDN and FVKESK. The CDR3 nucleotides read TGTGCCAGCAGCCGACTAGCGGGGTTTCAAGAGACCCAGTACTTC. Translated: CASSRLAGFQETQYF. The variable domain in full, completed from reference TRBV14 and TRBJ2-5, reads EAGVTQFPSHSVIEKGQTVTLRCDPISGHDNLYWYRRVMGKEIKFLLHFVKESKQDESGMPNNRFLAERTGGTYSTLKVQPAELEDSGVYFCASSRLAGFQETQYFGPGTRLLVL.

This clone was observed a handful of times. The chain carries TRBV2 and TRBJ2-1; TRBD1 agrees at 7 bases. This CDR3 region has 17 residues. Germline loops: CDR1 SNHLY, CDR2 FYNNEI. J lost 5 bases, V lost 6 bases, and 16 bases had no gene match. The CDR3 region is CASSERPLGTVNNEQFF. The CDR3 nucleotides read TGTGCCAGCAGCGAACGGCCGCTCGGGACAGTGAACAATGAGCAGTTCTTC.